This T cell receptor (beta chain) was obtained from a study of type 1 regulatory T cells. General study results and limits: Tr1 cells had a more restricted TCR repertoire than non-Tr1 cells.

As regards this clonotype: Antigen: not known.

This CDR3 has 15 amino acids. Trimming shortened V by 2 bases and J by 9 bases, and 14 bases separated the two germline ends. Germline CDR1 reads LGHDT; CDR2 reads YNNKEL (reference sequence). One entry per CDR3 protein, called by TCRdb with MiXCR from the reads. The profile shows fewer than 80,000 distinct CDR3 sequences, around 20% of them singletons. The clonotype was recovered from a human donor in good health. Material for sequencing was cultured type 1 regulatory T (Tr1) cells, either the whole culture or a sorted fraction (not recorded which). The chain employs TRBV3-1 and TRBJ1-6; D may be TRBD1 (5 bases). CDR3 amino acids: CASSQRSGGGSPLHF. DNA for the CDR3: TGTGCCAGCAGCCAAAGGAGTGGTGGGGGTTCACCCCTCCACTTT. The entire variable domain, with the rest obtained from reference TRBV3-1 and TRBJ1-6, is as follows: DTAVSQTPKYLVTQMGNDKSIKCEQNLGHDTMYWYKQDSKKFLKIMFSYNNKELIINETVPNRFSPKSPDKAHLNLHINSLELGDSAVYFCASSQRSGGGSPLHFGNGTRLTVT.